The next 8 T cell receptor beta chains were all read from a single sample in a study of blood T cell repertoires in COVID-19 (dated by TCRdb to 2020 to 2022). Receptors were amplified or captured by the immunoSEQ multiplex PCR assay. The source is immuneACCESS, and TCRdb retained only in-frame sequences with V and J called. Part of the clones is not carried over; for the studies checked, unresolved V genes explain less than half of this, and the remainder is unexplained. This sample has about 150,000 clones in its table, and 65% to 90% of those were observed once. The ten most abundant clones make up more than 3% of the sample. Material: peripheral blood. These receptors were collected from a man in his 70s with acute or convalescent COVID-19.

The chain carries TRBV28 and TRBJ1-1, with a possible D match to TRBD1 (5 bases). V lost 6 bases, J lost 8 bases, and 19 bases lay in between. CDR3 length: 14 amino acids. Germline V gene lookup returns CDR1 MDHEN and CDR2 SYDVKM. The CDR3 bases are TGTGCCAGCAGCCCCCGGCCCCTAGGGGCCGAAGCTTTCTTT. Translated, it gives CASSPRPLGAEAFF. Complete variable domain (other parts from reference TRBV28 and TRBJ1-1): DVKVTQSSRYLVKRTGEKVFLECVQDMDHENMFWYRQDPGLGLRLIYFSYDVKMKEKGDIPEGYSVSREKKERFSLILESASTNQTSMYLCASSPRPLGAEAFFGQGTRLTVV.

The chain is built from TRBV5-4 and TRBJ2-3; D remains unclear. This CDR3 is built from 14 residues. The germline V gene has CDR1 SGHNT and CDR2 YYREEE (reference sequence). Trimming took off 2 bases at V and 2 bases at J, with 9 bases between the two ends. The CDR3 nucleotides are TGTGCCAGCAGCTTCAGGATCCACACAGATACGCAGTATTTT. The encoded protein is CASSFRIHTDTQYF.

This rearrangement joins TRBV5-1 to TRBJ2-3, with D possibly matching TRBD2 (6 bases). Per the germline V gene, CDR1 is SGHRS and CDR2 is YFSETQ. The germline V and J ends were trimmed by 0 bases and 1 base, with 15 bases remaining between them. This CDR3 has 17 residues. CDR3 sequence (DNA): TGCGCCAGCAGCTTGGGGGCAGTTGGAGGGGGCACAGATACGCAGTATTTT. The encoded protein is CASSLGAVGGGTDTQYF. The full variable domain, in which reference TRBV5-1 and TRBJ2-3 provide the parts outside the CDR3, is KAGVTQTPRYLIKTRGQQVTLSCSPISGHRSVSWYQQTPGQGLQFLFEYFSETQRNKGNFPGRFSGRQFSNSRSEMNVSTLELGDSALYLCASSLGAVGGGTDTQYFGPGTRLTVL.

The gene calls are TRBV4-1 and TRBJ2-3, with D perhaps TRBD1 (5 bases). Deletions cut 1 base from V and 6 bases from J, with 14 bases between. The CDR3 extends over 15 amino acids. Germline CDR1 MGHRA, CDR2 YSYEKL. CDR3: CASSQGLGLRDTQYF. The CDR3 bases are TGCGCCAGCAGCCAAGGTCTGGGGCTGCGTGATACGCAGTATTTT.

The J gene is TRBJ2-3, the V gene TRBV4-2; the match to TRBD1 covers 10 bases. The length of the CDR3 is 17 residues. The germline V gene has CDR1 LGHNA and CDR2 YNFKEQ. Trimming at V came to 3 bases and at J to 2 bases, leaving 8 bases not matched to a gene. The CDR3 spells CASSHGVGQGDTDTQYF. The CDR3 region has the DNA TGTGCCAGCAGCCATGGGGTCGGACAGGGGGACACAGATACGCAGTATTTT.

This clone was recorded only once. The CDR3, as DNA: TGTGCCACGAAGCGGGAGGCAACCTACGAGCAGTACTTC. It is translated as CATKREATYEQYF. The chain has TRBV19 and TRBJ2-7; 9 positions agree with TRBD2. V dropped 10 bases and J dropped 2; count of bases not matched to a gene: 6. The CDR3 is 13 amino acids. Germline loops: CDR1 LNHDA, CDR2 SQIVND (reference sequence).

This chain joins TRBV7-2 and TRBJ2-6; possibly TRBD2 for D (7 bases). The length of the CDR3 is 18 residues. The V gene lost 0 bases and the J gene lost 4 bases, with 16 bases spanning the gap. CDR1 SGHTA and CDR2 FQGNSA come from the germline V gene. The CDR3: CASSLAIGGAAGANVLTF. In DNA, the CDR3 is TGTGCCAGCAGCTTAGCGATTGGGGGGGCGGCCGGGGCCAACGTCCTGACTTTC.

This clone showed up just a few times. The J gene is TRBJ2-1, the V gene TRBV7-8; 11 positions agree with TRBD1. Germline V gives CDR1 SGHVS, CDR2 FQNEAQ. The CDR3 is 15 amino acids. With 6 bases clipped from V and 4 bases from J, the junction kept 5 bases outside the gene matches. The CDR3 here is CASSGQGADYNEQFF. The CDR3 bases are TGTGCCAGCAGTGGACAGGGGGCTGATTACAATGAGCAGTTCTTC.